This T cell receptor beta chain derives from a study of neurological immune-mediated disorders. cDNA synthesis was performed by 5'RACE with 10-nucleotide random UMIs. Per sequencing run, 15-18 subjects together gave over 190 million TCR-beta sequences. TCRdb re-derived calls from the 5' RACE reads in MiXCR, one entry per CDR3 protein. The sample includes tens of thousands of distinct CDR3 sequences, 10% of them seen just once. The study built unsorted libraries from 2 million PBMCs kept at -80 C. Study-level findings and limits: Patients with HTLV-1-associated myelopathy showed the most TCR clonal expansion. Those with multiple sclerosis showed the least, falling below healthy controls.

The ends were cut back, 5 bases at V and 6 bases at J, with 17 bases in the middle. CDR3 size: 14 residues. CDR1 and CDR2 from the germline V gene are SGHNT and YYREEE (reference sequence). This clonotype appeared many times. Its antigen is currently unknown. This rearrangement joins TRBV5-4 to TRBJ1-2; D might be TRBD1 (6 bases). The sequence was obtained from a woman in her 30s with HTLV-1-associated myelopathy (HAM/TSP). The specimen sequenced was PBMCs. This CDR3 is CASSRRGGPHGYTF. The CDR3 nucleotides read TGTGCCAGCAGTCGGCGCGGGGGCCCTCATGGCTACACCTTC.